Listed below are T cell receptor beta chains from one sample, sequenced in a study of shared clonotypes between healthy human individuals. Sequenced by immunoSEQ multiplex PCR; TCRdb stores in-frame clones only, minus some. This sample carries over 2,000,000 clones, around 95% of them seen once, and the ten largest clones take around 1.8%. The material sequenced was naive CD8+ T cells from PBMCs. Receptors were obtained from a man younger than 35 in good health. Some clones in this sample may be carry-over from other donors' samples. Both conserved end residues are part of each CDR3. The D gene is left open where the match is weak. Rows may omit the clone size; those that give it use once, few, many or a size class.

clone_size,j_call,v_call,d_call,cdr3_aa,cdr3_nt
-,TRBJ2-7,TRBV5-1,-,CASRQGGTYEQYF,TGCGCCAGCAGACAGGGTGGCACCTACGAGCAGTACTTC
-,TRBJ2-1,TRBV9,TRBD2,CASNTGGLNEQFF,TGTGCCAGCAACACGGGAGGCCTGAATGAGCAGTTCTTC
-,TRBJ2-3,TRBV5-4,TRBD2,CASSMGLADTDTQYF,TGTGCCAGCAGCATGGGACTAGCGGACACAGATACGCAGTATTTT
-,TRBJ2-1,TRBV6-5,-,CASSYSPGLAPEQFF,TGTGCCAGCAGTTACAGTCCGGGATTAGCCCCTGAGCAGTTCTTC
-,TRBJ1-1,TRBV30,-,CAWMIVSGTEAFF,TGTGCCTGGATGATAGTGTCTGGCACTGAAGCTTTCTTT
-,TRBJ2-3,TRBV4-1,TRBD2,CASSLGTTRTDTQYF,TGCGCCAGCAGCCTCGGGACTACCAGGACAGATACGCAGTATTTT
-,TRBJ2-7,TRBV4-3,-,CASSQDIGVEGGSPPGGDEQYF,TGCGCCAGCAGCCAAGATATTGGGGTAGAAGGAGGGTCTCCCCCGGGCGGCGACGAGCAGTACTTC
-,TRBJ2-5,TRBV6-1,-,CASTREVTDQETQYF,TGTGCCAGCACCCGAGAGGTGACAGACCAAGAGACCCAGTACTTC
-,TRBJ1-1,TRBV10-3,-,CAISESRGEVTEAFF,TGTGCCATCAGTGAGTCACGGGGGGAGGTTACTGAAGCTTTCTTT
-,TRBJ2-2,TRBV4-1,-,CASSQVVKGTNTGELFF,TGCGCCAGCAGCCAAGTCGTTAAGGGTACAAACACCGGGGAGCTGTTTTTT
-,TRBJ2-7,TRBV4-1,-,CASSPTEGGFSYEQYF,TGCGCCAGCAGCCCCACCGAGGGGGGATTCTCCTACGAGCAGTACTTC
once,TRBJ1-2,TRBV28,-,CASSLRRDGGLGYTF,TGTGCCAGCAGTCTTAGGAGGGACGGGGGGCTTGGCTACACCTTC
-,TRBJ2-7,TRBV7-9,-,CASRALSGAYEQYF,TGTGCCAGCCGGGCCCTGTCGGGAGCCTACGAGCAGTACTTC
-,TRBJ2-2,TRBV19,TRBD2,CASSTTSWGTGELFF,TGTGCCAGTAGCACGACTAGCTGGGGCACCGGGGAGCTGTTTTTT
-,TRBJ2-2,TRBV6-5,-,CASSYVPGLNTGELFF,TGTGCCAGCAGTTACGTCCCAGGCCTGAACACCGGGGAGCTGTTTTTT
-,TRBJ2-5,TRBV19,TRBD2,CATASGASGSMVETQYF,TGTGCCACCGCATCTGGGGCTAGCGGGAGTATGGTAGAGACCCAGTACTTC
-,TRBJ1-2,TRBV27,-,CASSLLVGVVAYGYTF,TGTGCCAGCAGTTTATTGGTCGGGGTGGTCGCGTATGGCTACACCTTC
-,TRBJ2-2,TRBV14,-,CASSGAGELFF,TGTGCCAGCAGCGGGGCCGGGGAGCTGTTTTTT
-,TRBJ2-4,TRBV7-2,-,CASSSGPVLAKNIQYF,TGTGCCAGCAGCTCGGGGCCCGTACTAGCCAAAAACATTCAGTACTTC
-,TRBJ2-7,TRBV7-3,-,CASSVQDSSYEQYF,TGTGCCAGCAGCGTCCAGGACAGCTCCTACGAGCAGTACTTC
-,TRBJ2-5,TRBV27,-,CASSLGGSRETQYF,TGTGCCAGCAGTTTAGGGGGGAGTAGGGAGACCCAGTACTTC
-,TRBJ1-5,TRBV5-6,-,CASSGWDSPHF,TGTGCCAGCAGCGGTTGGGACTCCCCGCATTTT
-,TRBJ2-7,TRBV5-6,-,CASSWGLGYEQYF,TGTGCCAGCAGCTGGGGGCTGGGATACGAGCAGTACTTC
-,TRBJ2-7,TRBV27,-,CASSLSIGGLGYEQYF,TGTGCCAGCAGTTTATCGATTGGGGGGCTAGGCTACGAGCAGTACTTC
-,TRBJ1-1,TRBV11-2,-,CASSLGGPDFEAFF,TGTGCCAGCAGCTTAGGGGGGCCGGACTTTGAAGCTTTCTTT
-,TRBJ1-2,TRBV5-1,TRBD1,CASKQGADYGYTF,TGCGCCAGCAAACAGGGGGCGGACTATGGCTACACCTTC
-,TRBJ2-5,TRBV28,-,CASRSWGEGNQETQYF,TGTGCCAGCCGATCTTGGGGAGAGGGGAACCAAGAGACCCAGTACTTC